Below, 25 T cell receptor beta chains from the same sample are listed, as sequenced in a study of T cells in Graves' hyperthyroidism and ophthalmopathy. The investigators amplified TCR beta CDR3 regions from RNA transcripts. First-round RT-PCR of the TCR CDR3 relied on the HTBI primer set. TCRdb fed the multiplex PCR reads into MiXCR, producing one record per CDR3 protein. Found here are around 620,000 distinct CDR3 sequences, about 43% of them singletons; the top ten hold around a fifth. Material for sequencing was peripheral blood or thyroid tissue (not recorded which). These receptors were obtained from an adult woman with Graves' disease, either hyperthyroidism or ophthalmopathy (not recorded which).

This clonotype occurred a few times. CDR3: CASSSHDRDYGYTF. DNA for the CDR3: TGTGCCAGCAGTTCCCACGACAGGGACTATGGCTACACCTTC. The chain carries TRBV6-5 and TRBJ1-2, with TRBD1 matching 7 bases. The CDR3 is 14 amino acids. Germline-derived CDR1 and CDR2 are MNHEY and SVGAGI. V was pared by 4 bases and J by 3 bases, with 5 bases of the junction left unmatched.

This clonotype was seen repeatedly, ten times or more. V is TRBV13 and J is TRBJ1-6; D gene uncertain. The CDR3 sequence is 15 residues long. CDR1 is PRHDT and CDR2 is FYEKMQ in the germline V gene (reference sequence). V was clipped by 5 bases and J by 7 bases, with 15 bases between them. The CDR3 sequence is CASSPTGPRNSPLHF. The DNA for the CDR3 is TGTGCCAGCAGCCCAACGGGCCCTCGAAATTCACCCCTCCACTTT.

This clonotype was seen more than once but under ten times. The J gene is TRBJ1-2, the V gene TRBV29-1; unclear D gene. V was pared by 5 bases and J by 7 bases, with 14 bases between. The CDR3 consists of 12 residues. Germline V gives CDR1 SQVTM, CDR2 ANQGSEA. The chain's CDR3 is CSVPGGDGGYTF. The CDR3, as DNA: TGCAGCGTTCCAGGTGGGGATGGTGGCTACACCTTC.

V and J are TRBV7-6 and TRBJ2-7; D is unclear. V was shortened by 4 bases and J by 7 bases, with 8 bases between the two germline ends. Germline CDR1 is SGHVS and CDR2 is FNYEAQ. This CDR3 contains 11 residues. CDR3 in amino acids: CASSWDWEQYF. The CDR3 DNA reads TGTGCCAGCAGCTGGGATTGGGAGCAGTACTTC.

V gene TRBV10-2 combines with J gene TRBJ2-7, with 9 bases fitting TRBD1. CDR3 length: 14 amino acids. Germline loops: CDR1 WSHSY, CDR2 SAAADI. With 5 bases clipped from V and 4 bases from J, the junction kept 6 bases outside the gene matches. The CDR3 sequence: CASSLNRGRYEQYF. CDR3 sequence (DNA): TGCGCCAGCAGTTTAAACAGGGGGCGGTACGAGCAGTACTTC.

This clonotype was seen more than once but under ten times. The chain links TRBV10-3 to TRBJ2-5; 9 bases line up with TRBD1. V was pared by 4 bases and J by 5 bases, with 8 bases of the junction left unmatched. The CDR3 runs to 15 residues. CDR1 and CDR2 from the germline V gene are ENHRY and SYGVKD. This CDR3 reads CAISAGQGMMETQYF. CDR3 coding DNA: TGTGCCATCAGTGCAGGACAGGGGATGATGGAGACCCAGTACTTC.

On this clonotype: The CDR3 does not close with the conserved phenylalanine or tryptophan, likely indicating a read error. It is unclear where the CDR3 begins or ends on the DNA, so no DNA is shown, and the CDR3 is as TCRdb lists it. J is TRBJ2-1 and V is TRBV5-1. With termini counted, the CDR3 has 8 amino acids. The germline V gene encodes CDR1 SGHRS and CDR2 YFSETQ. CDR3 sequence: CASSLGLI.

About this clonotype: A clone one base away is much larger, so this may be a read error. V gene TRBV7-3 combines with J gene TRBJ1-5; no definite D call. The germline gives CDR1 SGHTA, CDR2 FQGTGA. The germline V and J ends were trimmed by 2 bases and 0 bases, with 11 bases remaining between them. This CDR3 is 16 amino acids long. The CDR3 bases are TGTGCCAGCAGCTTAGGAGGGATCTATAGCAATCAGCCCCAGCATTTT. As protein: CASSLGGIYSNQPQHF. The full variable domain, rest sourced from reference TRBV7-3 and TRBJ1-5, is GAGVSQTPSNKVTEKGKYVELRCDPISGHTALYWYRQSLGQGPEFLIYFQGTGAADDSGLPNDRFFAVRPEGSVSTLKIQRTERGDSAVYLCASSLGGIYSNQPQHFGDGTRLSIL.

This clonotype turned up a few times. A much larger clone is a single base away; this may be a read error. The J gene is TRBJ2-2, the V gene TRBV5-1, with D uncertain. The CDR3 runs to 15 residues. CDR1 and CDR2 from the germline V gene are SGHRS and YFSETQ. DNA for the CDR3: TGCGCCCGCAGCTTGAGTCAGACGAACACCGGGGAGCTGTTTTTT. The encoded protein is CARSLSQTNTGELFF.

This clonotype was picked up many times. The rearrangement joins TRBV5-1 to TRBJ1-4, with 7 positions matching TRBD1. Germline V CDR1 and CDR2: SGHRS, YFSETQ. Trimming took 0 bases from V and 8 from J; bases not matched to a gene: 13. The CDR3 consists of 17 residues. CDR3 amino acids: CASSLGTKGTGEEKLFF. The CDR3 coding sequence is TGCGCCAGCAGCTTGGGAACTAAAGGAACAGGGGAGGAAAAACTGTTTTTT.

DNA of the CDR3: TGTGCCAGCAGCTTTATACCTAGCGTTTGGGATGGCTACACCTTC. Translated, it gives CASSFIPSVWDGYTF. V gene TRBV11-2 combines with J gene TRBJ1-2; D is uncertain. Germline assignment: CDR1 SGHAT and CDR2 FQNNGV. This CDR3 is 15 amino acids long. V shed 3 bases and J shed 6 bases, with 17 bases lying between them.

This chain joins TRBV6-4 and TRBJ1-6; 8 bases are a match to TRBD1. Germline V gives CDR1 MRHNA, CDR2 SNTAGT. Trimming removed 2 bases from V and 3 bases from J; junction bases left unmatched: 3. The CDR3 has 16 amino acids. CDR3 protein: CASSDGRGLYNSPLHF. CDR3 sequence (DNA): TGTGCCAGCAGTGACGGCAGGGGGCTCTATAATTCACCCCTCCACTTT.

This clonotype was recorded a few times. At one of its ends the junction is not consistent with the germline gene, which may arise from a read error. The chain couples TRBV2 to TRBJ1-6; D is uncertain. Germline V gene sequence: CDR1 SNHLY, CDR2 FYNNEI. This CDR3 is built from 14 residues. CDR3 bases: TGTGCCAGCAGTGGGAGTCGGGGAGGAGAGACCCAGTACTTT. It encodes CASSGSRGGETQYF.

This chain connects TRBV5-1 to TRBJ1-6; D not resolved. The V gene lost 1 base and the J gene lost 8 bases, with 10 bases spanning the gap. Germline values: CDR1 SGHRS, CDR2 YFSETQ. The CDR3 contains 14 residues. For the CDR3, the DNA is TGCGCCAGCAGCTTGTTGGGGTACGATTCACCCCTCCACTTT. Its protein is CASSLLGYDSPLHF. The full variable domain, its missing parts supplied by reference TRBV5-1 and TRBJ1-6, is KAGVTQTPRYLIKTRGQQVTLSCSPISGHRSVSWYQQTPGQGLQFLFEYFSETQRNKGNFPGRFSGRQFSNSRSEMNVSTLELGDSALYLCASSLLGYDSPLHFGNGTRLTVT.

This clonotype was counted ten times or more. The V and J genes are TRBV5-1 and TRBJ2-7; 7 positions match TRBD2. After removal of 6 bases from V and 0 bases from J, the junction contained 9 bases not matched to a gene. The CDR3 length is 15 residues. CDR1 SGHRS and CDR2 YFSETQ come from the germline V gene. The CDR3 sequence is CASNPRGDGSYEQYF. CDR3 bases: TGCGCCAGCAACCCCCGGGGGGACGGCTCCTACGAGCAGTACTTC.

This clonotype was found many times. This chain links TRBV19 with TRBJ1-1; D not certain. The CDR3 covers 13 residues. Trimming cost V 3 bases and J 2 bases, with 7 bases left between them. Germline lookup yields CDR1 LNHDA and CDR2 SQIVND (reference sequence). The CDR3 nucleotides are TGTGCCAGTAGTATTGGGATTAACACTGAAGCTTTCTTT. Its translation is CASSIGINTEAFF.

This clonotype was counted many times. The rearrangement links TRBV12-3 or TRBV12-4 to TRBJ1-1; D remains ambiguous. V lost 7 bases and J 3 bases, leaving 18 bases between the germline ends. There are 15 residues in the CDR3. The chain's CDR3 is CASIPRGSVHTEAFF. The CDR3 nucleotides are TGTGCCAGCATCCCTCGGGGTTCGGTTCACACTGAAGCTTTCTTT.

In this sample, this clonotype turned up many times. The V gene is TRBV7-6, the J gene TRBJ1-2; D may be TRBD1 (5 bases). Trimming left V 5 bases short and J 2 bases short, with 12 bases between. Looked up from germline, CDR1 is SGHVS and CDR2 is FNYEAQ. The CDR3 contains 14 residues. The CDR3 loop reads CASSPDSVNYGYTF. Here the CDR3 DNA reads TGTGCCAGCAGCCCCGACAGCGTAAACTATGGCTACACCTTC. Filled out from reference TRBV7-6 and TRBJ1-2, the complete variable domain reads GAGVSQSPRYKVTKRGQDVALRCDPISGHVSLYWYRQALGQGPEFLTYFNYEAQQDKSGLPNDRFSAERPEGSISTLTIQRTEQRDSAMYRCASSPDSVNYGYTFGSGTRLTVV.

This rearrangement joins TRBV7-2 to TRBJ2-5, with 13 nucleotides matching TRBD2. The CDR3 has 17 residues. From germline, CDR1 is SGHTA and CDR2 FQGNSA. Losses at the gene ends were 4 bases for V and 5 bases for J; bases not matched to a gene: 10. CDR3 sequence: CASSSGLAGQGLETQYF. CDR3 sequence (DNA): TGTGCCAGCAGCTCGGGACTAGCGGGACAGGGGTTGGAGACCCAGTACTTC. Full variable domain (remainder filled in from reference TRBV7-2 and TRBJ2-5): GAGVSQSPSNKVTEKGKDVELRCDPISGHTALYWYRQSLGQGLEFLIYFQGNSAPDKSGLPSDRFSAERTGGSVSTLTIQRTQQEDSAVYLCASSSGLAGQGLETQYFGPGTRLLVL.

About this clonotype itself: Germline and junction disagree at one end, which may indicate a read error. The chain uses TRBV10-2 and TRBJ2-7; possible D gene TRBD1, 5 bases. The CDR3 length is 13 residues. The germline gives CDR1 WSHSY, CDR2 SAAADI. CDR3 nucleotide sequence: TGTGCCAGCAGCCAAGGGGCCCCCTACGAGCAGTACTTC. Encoded protein: CASSQGAPYEQYF.

This chain joins TRBV7-9 and TRBJ1-4; tentatively, D is TRBD1 (5 bases). This CDR3 is built from 15 residues. V shed 6 bases and J shed 10 bases, with 21 bases lying between them. CDR1 SEHNR and CDR2 FQNEAQ come from the germline V gene (reference sequence). CDR3 protein: CASSRYGGGFGKLFF. DNA for the CDR3: TGTGCCAGCAGTCGATACGGCGGGGGATTTGGAAAACTGTTTTTT.

This clonotype has a handful of counts. This chain uses TRBV10-3 with TRBJ2-1, with D unresolved. The V gene lost 0 bases and the J gene lost 7 bases, with 4 bases spanning the gap. CDR1 ENHRY and CDR2 SYGVKD come from the germline V gene. The CDR3 covers 12 residues. The CDR3 DNA reads TGTGCCATCAGTGAGTCGGAAAATGAGCAGTTCTTC. It translates to CAISESENEQFF.

This clonotype was counted a few times. The chain carries TRBV20-1 and TRBJ2-5, with 10 bases fitting TRBD2. The CDR3 spans 14 residues. V was clipped by 3 bases and J by 5 bases; unmatched bases: 6. Germline lookup yields CDR1 DFQATT and CDR2 SNEGSKA (reference sequence). CDR3 loop: CSASTLAGDETQYF. CDR3 coding DNA: TGCAGTGCTAGTACTCTAGCGGGAGATGAGACCCAGTACTTC.

The V and J genes are TRBV29-1 and TRBJ2-5, with D possibly matching TRBD1 (6 bases). This CDR3 is built from 12 residues. Germline CDR1 and CDR2: SQVTM and ANQGSEA. V gave up 6 bases and J gave up 5 bases, with 13 bases separating them. CDR3: CSVRQVRETQYF. The CDR3 nucleotides read TGCAGCGTAAGACAGGTTCGGGAGACCCAGTACTTC.

The V gene is TRBV20-1, the J gene TRBJ2-2; 7 positions match TRBD1. Germline trimming cut 0 bases from V and 2 bases from J; bases unmatched to any gene: 12. The CDR3 length is 18 residues. CDR1 and CDR2 (germline): DFQATT, SNEGSKA (reference sequence). DNA for the CDR3: TGCAGTGCTAGAGATCGTCCTCCGGGACAGCCAAACACCGGGGAGCTGTTTTTT. Its translation: CSARDRPPGQPNTGELFF.